The entry below gives a single TCR beta chain sequence along with its context. Its antigen is unknown. The sample belongs to a study of cytomegalovirus exposure and HLA in healthy donors. 60 Vbeta and 13 Jbeta primers were used in PCR. Assay: immunoSEQ multiplex PCR; the TCRdb copy retains only in-frame clones and omits some. The repertoire holds 97,000 or so clones, with around 67% as singletons. Germline CDR1 reads LNHNV; CDR2 reads YYDKDF (reference sequence). The germline V and J ends were trimmed by 0 bases and 1 base, with 6 bases remaining between them. This CDR3 has 14 residues. The study, taken as a whole, reports: Among TCR beta chains of equal frequency, HLA-associated ones were more clonally expanded in a later analysis. Available immune exposure information was restricted to CMV serostatus only.

The sequencing sample was made of PBMCs. The V and J genes are TRBV15 and TRBJ1-1, with D perhaps matching TRBD1 (6 bases). This TCR came from a man aged 45-65 years in good health and CMV-seronegative. CDR3 sequence (DNA): TGTGCCACCAGCAGAGACAGGGGGAACACTGAAGCTTTCTTT. Its translation: CATSRDRGNTEAFF.